This TCR beta chain was found in a study of blood T cells in healthy people across ages. Study-wide findings and caveats: Changes seen in expanded clonotypes were possibly confounded by donor CMV status left unknown.

A second PCR of 7 to 11 cycles used a sample-barcoded 5' primer and a J-beta primer mix. Each cDNA molecule, via a template-switch adaptor with 12 random nucleotides, was tagged. Each CDR3 protein is one row after TCRdb ran MiXCR on the 5' RACE reads. The sample lists a few hundred thousand distinct CDR3 sequences; 25% to 30% were seen once. This clonotype was picked up a small number of times. Its antigen remains unknown. The CDR3 has 15 amino acids. V lost 6 bases, J lost 9 bases, and 9 bases stayed unmatched. The sample comprised blood. The sequence was obtained from a woman between 65 and 79 years old in good health. The J gene is TRBJ1-6, the V gene TRBV12-3 or TRBV12-4, with 9 bases identical to TRBD1. For the CDR3, the DNA is TGTGCCAGCAGGGAAAATACAGGGGGCCCTTCACCCCTCCACTTT. Its translation: CASRENTGGPSPLHF.